These T cell receptor beta chains were read from a single sample in a study of neoadjuvant anti-PD-1 for oral cavity cancer. The repertoire was sequenced with immunoSEQ multiplex PCR; TCRdb's copy has only in-frame clones and lacks some. In the table there are about 14,000 clones, roughly 77% of which are singletons. The source was PBMCs, collected after nivolumab (anti-PD-1) treatment. Source of these receptors: a person aged 40 to 85 with oral cavity squamous cell carcinoma. Both conserved end residues are part of each CDR3. The D gene is left open where the match is weak. Only part of the rows carry a size: once, few, many, or a class if the clone is expanded.

J: TRBJ2-2; size: -; V: TRBV21-1; D: -; CDR3: CASSNGGDLGELFF; DNA: TGTGCCAGCAGCAATGGAGGGGATCTCGGGGAGCTGTTTTTT
J: TRBJ2-2; size: -; V: TRBV5-1; D: TRBD2; CDR3: CASSLLASGATGELFF; DNA: TGCGCCAGCAGCTTGTTGGCTAGCGGGGCCACCGGGGAGCTGTTTTTT
J: TRBJ2-2; size: -; V: TRBV19; D: TRBD2; CDR3: CASRSPAGAAGELFF; DNA: TGTGCCAGTAGAAGCCCAGCGGGAGCGGCCGGGGAGCTGTTTTTT
J: TRBJ2-7; size: -; V: TRBV11-2; D: -; CDR3: CASSSHRDPHEQYF; DNA: TGTGCCAGCAGCTCCCACAGGGACCCCCACGAGCAGTACTTC
J: TRBJ1-2; size: once; V: TRBV5-4; D: -; CDR3: CASSLQGPPTF; DNA: TGTGCCAGCAGCTTACAGGGCCCGCCCACCTTC
J: TRBJ2-1; size: once; V: TRBV14; D: TRBD1; CDR3: CASSHMDRPTGEQFF; DNA: TGTGCCAGCAGCCATATGGACAGGCCGACTGGAGAGCAGTTCTTC
J: TRBJ2-3; size: -; V: TRBV7-2; D: TRBD1; CDR3: CASRDRTSTDTQYF; DNA: TGTGCCAGCAGGGACAGGACCAGCACAGATACGCAGTATTTT
J: TRBJ1-2; size: -; V: TRBV11-2; D: TRBD1; CDR3: CASSRTGARGYGYTF; DNA: TGTGCCAGCAGCCGTACAGGGGCACGGGGCTATGGCTACACCTTC
J: TRBJ1-2; size: -; V: TRBV6-5; D: -; CDR3: CASTEGGGYTF; DNA: TGTGCCAGTACCGAAGGGGGTGGCTACACCTTC
J: TRBJ1-1; size: -; V: TRBV2; D: -; CDR3: CASKNRFLGEAFF; DNA: TGTGCCAGCAAAAATAGGTTTTTGGGTGAAGCTTTCTTT
J: TRBJ1-5; size: few; V: TRBV2; D: -; CDR3: CASSRQDQPQHF; DNA: TGTGCCAGCAGTCGACAGGATCAGCCCCAGCATTTT
J: TRBJ1-1; size: -; V: TRBV5-1; D: -; CDR3: CASSSRRGVVNTEAFF; DNA: TGCGCCAGCAGCTCCCGTCGGGGGGTGGTGAACACTGAAGCTTTCTTT
J: TRBJ2-3; size: once; V: TRBV5-1; D: -; CDR3: CASSPLGTDTQYF; DNA: TGCGCCAGCAGCCCCTTGGGCACAGATACGCAGTATTTT
J: TRBJ1-2; size: -; V: TRBV19; D: TRBD1; CDR3: CASGVGTGNGYTF; DNA: TGTGCCTCTGGCGTGGGGACAGGGAATGGCTACACCTTC
J: TRBJ1-5; size: -; V: TRBV25-1; D: -; CDR3: CASSRGGQPQHF; DNA: TGTGCCAGCAGTAGGGGGGGTCAGCCCCAGCATTTT
J: TRBJ2-3; size: -; V: TRBV6-1; D: -; CDR3: CASSEAWGYTDTQYF; DNA: TGTGCCAGCAGTGAAGCATGGGGCTACACAGATACGCAGTATTTT
J: TRBJ2-7; size: -; V: TRBV6-1; D: TRBD2; CDR3: CASSEGGGPRVQYF; DNA: TGTGCCAGCAGTGAGGGGGGAGGGCCGCGGGTGCAGTACTTC
J: TRBJ2-5; size: -; V: TRBV7-9; D: -; CDR3: CASSLATAGTQYF; DNA: TGTGCCAGCAGCTTAGCGACCGCCGGGACCCAGTACTTC
J: TRBJ1-2; size: -; V: TRBV19; D: -; CDR3: CASSPDRIYGYTF; DNA: TGTGCCAGTAGTCCCGACAGAATCTATGGCTACACCTTC
J: TRBJ2-7; size: -; V: TRBV30; D: -; CDR3: CAWSVYSYEQYF; DNA: TGTGCCTGGAGTGTCTATAGCTACGAGCAGTACTTC
J: TRBJ2-5; size: -; V: TRBV5-1; D: -; CDR3: CASSLDVETQYF; DNA: TGCGCCAGCAGCTTGGACGTAGAGACCCAGTACTTC
J: TRBJ2-7; size: -; V: TRBV5-1; D: TRBD2; CDR3: CASSLGTTGTNEQYF; DNA: TGCGCCAGCAGCTTGGGGACAACCGGGACTAACGAGCAGTACTTC
J: TRBJ1-5; size: -; V: TRBV19; D: -; CDR3: CASSILGARGNQPQHF; DNA: TGTGCCAGTAGTATCTTGGGGGCGCGAGGCAATCAGCCCCAGCATTTT
J: TRBJ1-2; size: once; V: TRBV6-5; D: -; CDR3: CASSYQGGAGDGYTF; DNA: TGTGCCAGCAGTTACCAAGGGGGGGCGGGGGACGGCTACACCTTC